These T cell receptor beta chains were read from a single sample in a study of long-term antiretroviral therapy in people with HIV. Sequencing was performed with immunoSEQ multiplex PCR; in TCRdb, only in-frame clones are kept and a portion is missing. Here the sample spans roughly 17,000 clones, about 85% being singletons. This specimen consisted of unsorted PBMCs, obtained 0.5 years after starting antiretroviral therapy. The receptor set was obtained from a middle-aged woman with HIV. CDR3s include the opening cysteine and the closing phenylalanine or tryptophan. A D gene is named only where the DNA matches it firmly. Clone sizes are given selectively: once, few, many, or a class where the clone is expanded.

clone_size: .
d_call: TRBD1
v_call: TRBV7-9
j_call: TRBJ2-7
cdr3_aa: CASTLGQGHEQYF
cdr3_nt: TGTGCCAGCACCTTAGGACAGGGACACGAGCAGTACTTC

clone_size: .
d_call: .
v_call: TRBV2
j_call: TRBJ2-5
cdr3_aa: CASTQQETQYF
cdr3_nt: TGTGCCAGCACTCAGCAAGAGACCCAGTACTTC

clone_size: once
d_call: .
v_call: TRBV18
j_call: TRBJ2-5
cdr3_aa: CASSPDRQETQYF
cdr3_nt: TGTGCCAGCTCACCGGACAGACAAGAGACCCAGTACTTC

clone_size: .
d_call: TRBD1
v_call: TRBV6-1
j_call: TRBJ2-5
cdr3_aa: CASSEPGTAQETQYF
cdr3_nt: TGTGCCAGCAGTGAACCTGGGACAGCACAAGAGACCCAGTACTTC

clone_size: once
d_call: .
v_call: TRBV19
j_call: TRBJ2-1
cdr3_aa: CASSISFGNNEQFF
cdr3_nt: TGTGCCAGTAGTATATCGTTTGGCAACAATGAGCAGTTCTTC

clone_size: .
d_call: .
v_call: TRBV6-1
j_call: TRBJ2-1
cdr3_aa: CASSGYGANEQFF
cdr3_nt: TGTGCCAGCAGTGGTTACGGGGCCAATGAGCAGTTCTTC

clone_size: .
d_call: .
v_call: TRBV6-5
j_call: TRBJ2-3
cdr3_aa: CASSYSKTSILDTQYF
cdr3_nt: TGTGCCAGCAGTTACTCTAAGACATCAATTCTGGATACGCAGTATTTT

clone_size: .
d_call: .
v_call: TRBV2
j_call: TRBJ1-5
cdr3_aa: CASQQQGRSNQPQHF
cdr3_nt: TGTGCCAGCCAACAACAGGGACGGAGCAATCAGCCCCAGCATTTT

clone_size: .
d_call: .
v_call: TRBV7-9
j_call: TRBJ1-4
cdr3_aa: CASSSRAGVVNEKLFF
cdr3_nt: TGTGCCAGCAGCTCAAGGGCGGGGGTCGTGAATGAAAAACTGTTTTTT

clone_size: .
d_call: .
v_call: TRBV5-6
j_call: TRBJ1-2
cdr3_aa: CASSLIGSLSHGYTF
cdr3_nt: TGTGCCAGCAGCTTGATAGGCAGCCTCTCCCATGGCTACACCTTC

clone_size: .
d_call: .
v_call: TRBV11-2
j_call: TRBJ2-2
cdr3_aa: CASSPLYTGELFF
cdr3_nt: TGTGCCAGCTCCCCACTATACACCGGGGAGCTGTTTTTT

clone_size: .
d_call: .
v_call: TRBV5-1
j_call: TRBJ2-7
cdr3_aa: CASSLVGYEQYF
cdr3_nt: TGCGCCAGCAGCTTGGTGGGCTACGAGCAGTACTTC

clone_size: .
d_call: TRBD2
v_call: TRBV5-1
j_call: TRBJ2-1
cdr3_aa: CASSLELAGGNNEQFF
cdr3_nt: TGCGCCAGCAGCTTGGAACTAGCGGGAGGTAACAATGAGCAGTTCTTC

clone_size: .
d_call: .
v_call: TRBV7-2
j_call: TRBJ2-5
cdr3_aa: CASSLMETQYF
cdr3_nt: TGTGCCAGCAGCTTAATGGAGACCCAGTACTTC

clone_size: .
d_call: .
v_call: TRBV28
j_call: TRBJ2-7
cdr3_aa: CASTRTVAYEQYF
cdr3_nt: TGTGCCAGCACCCGGACGGTGGCCTACGAGCAGTACTTC

clone_size: .
d_call: .
v_call: TRBV9
j_call: TRBJ2-1
cdr3_aa: CASSPRGQGSYNEQFF
cdr3_nt: TGTGCCAGCAGCCCTCGGGGCCAAGGCTCCTACAATGAGCAGTTCTTC

clone_size: .
d_call: .
v_call: TRBV11-2
j_call: TRBJ1-2
cdr3_aa: CASSTSQVGGGYTF
cdr3_nt: TGTGCCAGCAGCACCTCCCAGGTCGGCGGGGGCTACACCTTC

clone_size: .
d_call: .
v_call: TRBV6-5
j_call: TRBJ2-3
cdr3_aa: CASRWTDNTDTQYF
cdr3_nt: TGTGCCAGCAGATGGACAGACAACACAGATACGCAGTATTTT

clone_size: .
d_call: .
v_call: TRBV6-1
j_call: TRBJ1-3
cdr3_aa: CASSDSGGNTIYF
cdr3_nt: TGTGCCAGCAGTGATTCAGGGGGAAACACCATATATTTT

clone_size: .
d_call: .
v_call: TRBV27
j_call: TRBJ1-1
cdr3_aa: CASSLSWGGDTEAFF
cdr3_nt: TGTGCCAGCAGTTTATCATGGGGGGGAGACACTGAAGCTTTCTTT

clone_size: .
d_call: .
v_call: TRBV5-5
j_call: TRBJ2-7
cdr3_aa: CASSTGNDEQYF
cdr3_nt: TGTGCCAGCAGCACCGGGAATGACGAGCAGTACTTC

clone_size: .
d_call: .
v_call: TRBV6-5
j_call: TRBJ2-7
cdr3_aa: CASSPTGYEQYF
cdr3_nt: TGTGCCAGCAGTCCGACAGGTTACGAGCAGTACTTC

clone_size: once
d_call: .
v_call: TRBV5-5
j_call: TRBJ2-7
cdr3_aa: CASSLRASEVYEQYF
cdr3_nt: TGTGCCAGCAGCTTGAGGGCTAGCGAGGTCTACGAGCAGTACTTC

clone_size: once
d_call: .
v_call: TRBV28
j_call: TRBJ1-5
cdr3_aa: CASSSPGLPTPQHF
cdr3_nt: TGTGCCAGCAGTTCCCCGGGCCTGCCAACGCCCCAGCATTTT

clone_size: .
d_call: TRBD2
v_call: TRBV7-6
j_call: TRBJ2-1
cdr3_aa: CASSSGGYNEQFF
cdr3_nt: TGTGCCAGCAGCTCGGGAGGCTACAATGAGCAGTTCTTC

clone_size: .
d_call: TRBD2
v_call: TRBV6-6
j_call: TRBJ2-2
cdr3_aa: CASSAGLAVNTGELFF
cdr3_nt: TGTGCCAGCAGTGCGGGACTAGCGGTGAACACCGGGGAGCTGTTTTTT

clone_size: .
d_call: TRBD2
v_call: TRBV5-4
j_call: TRBJ2-3
cdr3_aa: CASSLQRGGGTDTQYF
cdr3_nt: TGTGCCAGCAGCTTACAGCGGGGTGGGGGAACAGATACGCAGTATTTT

clone_size: .
d_call: TRBD2
v_call: TRBV27
j_call: TRBJ2-4
cdr3_aa: CASSLSVGGRGPKNIQYF
cdr3_nt: TGTGCCAGCAGTTTATCGGTCGGCGGGAGGGGGCCCAAAAACATTCAGTACTTC

clone_size: .
d_call: TRBD1
v_call: TRBV19
j_call: TRBJ2-7
cdr3_aa: CASMRTGGSYEQYF
cdr3_nt: TGTGCCTCGATGAGGACAGGGGGCTCCTACGAGCAGTACTTC

clone_size: .
d_call: TRBD2
v_call: TRBV7-2
j_call: TRBJ2-1
cdr3_aa: CASSLLAGGRGYNEQFF
cdr3_nt: TGTGCCAGCAGCCTACTAGCGGGAGGACGGGGTTACAATGAGCAGTTCTTC

clone_size: .
d_call: .
v_call: TRBV21-1
j_call: TRBJ1-2
cdr3_aa: CASSKRGREGYTF
cdr3_nt: TGTGCCAGCAGCAAACGGGGGAGGGAGGGCTACACCTTC

clone_size: .
d_call: .
v_call: TRBV28
j_call: TRBJ1-2
cdr3_aa: CATSGADFFINYGYTF
cdr3_nt: TGTGCCACCTCCGGGGCCGACTTTTTTATAAACTATGGCTACACCTTC

clone_size: .
d_call: .
v_call: TRBV6-1
j_call: TRBJ1-5
cdr3_aa: CASGERDSNQPQHF
cdr3_nt: TGTGCCAGCGGGGAAAGAGATAGCAATCAGCCCCAGCATTTT

clone_size: .
d_call: .
v_call: TRBV5-1
j_call: TRBJ1-1
cdr3_aa: CASSLDVRGPNTEAFF
cdr3_nt: TGCGCCAGCAGCTTGGATGTTCGGGGGCCGAACACTGAAGCTTTCTTT

clone_size: .
d_call: .
v_call: TRBV20-1
j_call: TRBJ2-3
cdr3_aa: CSARTDTQYF
cdr3_nt: TGCAGTGCTAGAACAGATACGCAGTATTTT

clone_size: .
d_call: TRBD2
v_call: TRBV27
j_call: TRBJ2-7
cdr3_aa: CASSLGLAGGVPYEQYF
cdr3_nt: TGTGCCAGCAGTTTGGGACTAGCGGGAGGGGTCCCCTACGAGCAGTACTTC

clone_size: .
d_call: TRBD2
v_call: TRBV4-3
j_call: TRBJ2-7
cdr3_aa: CASSQGLAASYEQYF
cdr3_nt: TGCGCCAGCAGCCAAGGACTAGCGGCCTCCTACGAGCAGTACTTC

clone_size: .
d_call: TRBD2
v_call: TRBV7-8
j_call: TRBJ2-7
cdr3_aa: CASSLAALAGTYYEQYF
cdr3_nt: TGTGCCAGCAGCTTGGCCGCATTAGCGGGCACATACTACGAGCAGTACTTC

clone_size: few
d_call: .
v_call: TRBV28
j_call: TRBJ1-4
cdr3_aa: CASSLGGQEKLFF
cdr3_nt: TGTGCCAGCAGTTTAGGCGGACAGGAAAAACTGTTTTTT

clone_size: .
d_call: .
v_call: TRBV5-1
j_call: TRBJ2-7
cdr3_aa: CASSDGQLFEQYF
cdr3_nt: TGCGCCAGCAGCGATGGACAGTTGTTCGAGCAGTACTTC

clone_size: .
d_call: .
v_call: TRBV5-1
j_call: TRBJ2-1
cdr3_aa: CASSPGGAYNEQFF
cdr3_nt: TGCGCCAGCAGCCCCGGCGGGGCCTACAATGAGCAGTTCTTC

clone_size: .
d_call: .
v_call: TRBV5-1
j_call: TRBJ1-2
cdr3_aa: CASSLEGGNYYGYTF
cdr3_nt: TGCGCCAGCAGCTTGGAAGGGGGGAATTACTATGGCTACACCTTC

clone_size: .
d_call: .
v_call: TRBV2
j_call: TRBJ2-1
cdr3_aa: CASSPDRTVSLREQFF
cdr3_nt: TGTGCCAGCAGTCCTGACCGGACCGTGTCACTACGGGAGCAGTTCTTC

clone_size: .
d_call: .
v_call: TRBV28
j_call: TRBJ1-3
cdr3_aa: CASSFAGNTIYF
cdr3_nt: TGTGCCAGCAGTTTTGCTGGAAACACCATATATTTT

clone_size: .
d_call: .
v_call: TRBV18
j_call: TRBJ2-3
cdr3_aa: CASSRDQLTADTQYF
cdr3_nt: TGTGCCAGCTCACGGGACCAGCTAACGGCAGATACGCAGTATTTT

clone_size: .
d_call: .
v_call: TRBV4-3
j_call: TRBJ1-4
cdr3_aa: CASSLQSTLSGEKLFF
cdr3_nt: TGCGCCAGCAGCCTCCAGAGCACATTGTCAGGTGAAAAACTGTTTTTT

clone_size: few
d_call: .
v_call: TRBV7-2
j_call: TRBJ2-7
cdr3_aa: CASSSSGTYEQYF
cdr3_nt: TGTGCCAGCAGCTCCTCAGGGACCTACGAGCAGTACTTC

clone_size: .
d_call: .
v_call: TRBV15
j_call: TRBJ2-7
cdr3_aa: CATSRDSEGVIYEQYF
cdr3_nt: TGTGCCACCAGCAGAGATTCGGAGGGGGTAATTTACGAGCAGTACTTC

clone_size: .
d_call: .
v_call: TRBV21-1
j_call: TRBJ2-2
cdr3_aa: CASSKGGRATVTGELFF
cdr3_nt: TGTGCCAGCAGCAAGGGGGGGAGGGCGACGGTCACCGGGGAGCTGTTTTTT

clone_size: .
d_call: TRBD2
v_call: TRBV6-5
j_call: TRBJ2-7
cdr3_aa: CASRAGTSVYF
cdr3_nt: TGTGCCAGCAGGGCCGGGACTAGTGTGTACTTC

clone_size: .
d_call: .
v_call: TRBV4-1
j_call: TRBJ2-3
cdr3_aa: CASSDSGRTDTQYF
cdr3_nt: TGCGCCAGCAGCGATAGCGGCCGCACAGATACGCAGTATTTT